The sequence of this T cell receptor beta chain was determined in a study of T cell responses to AZD1222 COVID-19 vaccine. Sequencing used immunoSEQ multiplex PCR; TCRdb keeps in-frame clones, though not all of them. The data hold around 130,000 clones, with roughly nine tenths observed a single time. Concerning this clone itself: No antigen is known for it.

General study results and limits: Sampled repertoires all dated from after the peak T cell response. Vaccine-associated CD4 TCRs ranged over spike, dominating at 160-218 and 743-854. Spike-specific TCR breadth and depth both grew after two AZD1222 doses.

The V end was cut by 3 bases, the J end by 0 bases, with 17 bases between. Looked up from germline, CDR1 is LGHNA and CDR2 is YNFKEQ. The CDR3 loop spans 18 amino acids. The chain carries TRBV4-2 and TRBJ1-4, with D perhaps matching TRBD1 (6 bases). This receptor was taken from an adult who received the AZD1222 COVID-19 vaccine. The sample here was peripheral blood, taken 28 days after the second AZD1222 dose. CDR3 sequence reads: CASSQRGGRDATNEKLFF. The CDR3 DNA follows: TGTGCCAGCAGCCAGCGGGGGGGCAGGGATGCAACTAATGAAAAACTGTTTTTT.